Sequencing of this TCR beta chain was carried out in a study of T-cell reconstitution after alpha-beta-depleted transplantation in children. Study outcomes and limitations: The origin of high day-60 TCRbeta diversity in some patients lay in surviving recipient T cells and thymic progenitors. After transplant, at about two months, alpha-beta T cells were reportedly derived from several hundred expanded graft clones. The authors attributed T-cell counts and diversity one year after transplant mostly to newly produced T cells.

Many counts were recorded for this clonotype. The target antigen is unknown. Library preparation (for TCRbeta) was performed with unique molecular identifiers. MiXCR, run by TCRdb on the PCR reads, gives a single entry per CDR3 protein. Of about 300,000 distinct CDR3 sequences listed, 9.5% to 13% are singletons. There are 14 residues in the CDR3. Trimming stripped 0 bases from V and 0 bases from J, with 7 bases between. CDR1 SGDLS and CDR2 YYNGEE come from the germline V gene. This chain connects TRBV9 to TRBJ2-7; TRBD1 might be the D (5 bases). This clonotype was obtained from a boy less than two years old with acute myeloid leukemia, due to receive a stem cell transplant. Source: PBMCs, taken before TCRalphabeta/CD19-depleted stem cell transplant. The CDR3 DNA is TGTGCCAGCAGCGTAGAGGGGAACTCCTACGAGCAGTACTTC. Residues: CASSVEGNSYEQYF.